What follows describes a single TCR beta chain. How the authors handled the data: By means of reference gene primer amplification, nucleated cell counts were estimated. Assay used: immunoSEQ multiplex PCR; TCRdb lists only in-frame clones, some missing. V and J calls and clone size are as listed in that table; D and trimming were resolved from the DNA. The sample consists of 270,000 or so clones, around 84% of them appearing once. This specimen belongs to a study of blood T cell repertoires in COVID-19. The CDR3 runs to 13 residues. Germline assignment: CDR1 SGHVS and CDR2 FQNEAQ. The junction had 3 bases not matched to a gene; V was cut back by 3 bases and J by 6 bases.

The TCR comes from a woman between 45 and 65 years old who had been exposed to COVID-19. The chain combines TRBV7-8 with TRBJ1-2, with 8 bases matching TRBD1. Sequencing was done on a sample of PBMCs or T cells enriched from blood (not recorded which). The CDR3 protein is CASSFGQGDGYTF. CDR3 DNA: TGTGCCAGCAGCTTCGGACAGGGAGATGGCTACACCTTC.